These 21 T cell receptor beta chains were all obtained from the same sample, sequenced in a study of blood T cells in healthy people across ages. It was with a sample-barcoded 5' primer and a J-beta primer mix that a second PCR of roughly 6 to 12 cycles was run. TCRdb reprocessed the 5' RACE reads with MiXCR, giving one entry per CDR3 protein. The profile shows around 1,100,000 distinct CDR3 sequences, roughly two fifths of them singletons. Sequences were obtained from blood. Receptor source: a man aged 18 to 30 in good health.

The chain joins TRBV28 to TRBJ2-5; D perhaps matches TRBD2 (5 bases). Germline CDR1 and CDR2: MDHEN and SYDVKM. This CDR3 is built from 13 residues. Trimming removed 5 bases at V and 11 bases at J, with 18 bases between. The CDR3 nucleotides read TGTGCCAGCAGTGGAGGACGAGTGACTGAGCAGTACTTC. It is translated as CASSGGRVTEQYF. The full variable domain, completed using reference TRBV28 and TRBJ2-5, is DVKVTQSSRYLVKRTGEKVFLECVQDMDHENMFWYRQDPGLGLRLIYFSYDVKMKEKGDIPEGYSVSREKKERFSLILESASTNQTSMYLCASSGGRVTEQYFGPGTRLLVL.

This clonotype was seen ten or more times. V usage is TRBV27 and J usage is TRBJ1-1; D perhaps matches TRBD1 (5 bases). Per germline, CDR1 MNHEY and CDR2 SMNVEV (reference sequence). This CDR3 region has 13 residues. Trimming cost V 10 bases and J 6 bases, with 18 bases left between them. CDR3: CATRGFASSEAFF. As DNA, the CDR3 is TGTGCCACTAGGGGTTTTGCTTCCTCTGAAGCTTTCTTT.

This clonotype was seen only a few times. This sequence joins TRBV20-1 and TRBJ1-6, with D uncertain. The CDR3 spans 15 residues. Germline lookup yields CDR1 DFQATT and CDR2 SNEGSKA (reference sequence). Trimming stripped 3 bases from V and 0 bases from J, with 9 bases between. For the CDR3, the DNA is TGCAGTGCTAGCGAAACAAGCTCCTATAATTCACCCCTCCACTTT. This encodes CSASETSSYNSPLHF.

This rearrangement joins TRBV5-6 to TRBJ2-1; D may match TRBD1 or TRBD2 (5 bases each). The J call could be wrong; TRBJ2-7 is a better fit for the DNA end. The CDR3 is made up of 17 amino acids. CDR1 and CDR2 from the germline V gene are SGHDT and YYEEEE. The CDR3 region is CASSSRGASSSYNEQYF. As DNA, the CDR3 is TGTGCCAGCAGCTCAAGGGGCGCATCTAGCTCCTACAATGAGCAGTACTTC.

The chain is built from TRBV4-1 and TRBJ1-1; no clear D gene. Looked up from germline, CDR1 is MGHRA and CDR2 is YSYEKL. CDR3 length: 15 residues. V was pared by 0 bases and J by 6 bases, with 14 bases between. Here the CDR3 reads CASSQDVPGVAEAFF. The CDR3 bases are TGCGCCAGCAGCCAAGACGTTCCTGGGGTCGCTGAAGCTTTCTTT.

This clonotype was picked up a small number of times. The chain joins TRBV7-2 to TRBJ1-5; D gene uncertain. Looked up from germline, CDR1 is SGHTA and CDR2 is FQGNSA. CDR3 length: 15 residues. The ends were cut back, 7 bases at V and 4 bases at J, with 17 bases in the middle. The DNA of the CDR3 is TGTGCCAGCATCTTGGGGAGGAAGAGTAATCAGCCCCAGCATTTT. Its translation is CASILGRKSNQPQHF.

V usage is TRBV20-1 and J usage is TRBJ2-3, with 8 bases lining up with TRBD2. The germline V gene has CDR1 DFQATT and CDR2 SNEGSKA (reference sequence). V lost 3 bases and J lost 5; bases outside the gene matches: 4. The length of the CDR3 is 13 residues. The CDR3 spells CSASGTSRDTQYF. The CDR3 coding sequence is TGCAGTGCTAGCGGGACTAGTCGAGATACGCAGTATTTT.

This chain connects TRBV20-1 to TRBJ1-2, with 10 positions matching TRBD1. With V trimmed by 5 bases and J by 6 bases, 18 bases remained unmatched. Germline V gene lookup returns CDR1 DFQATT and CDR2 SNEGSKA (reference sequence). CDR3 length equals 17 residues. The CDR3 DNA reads TGCAGTGCTCCGGGACAGGGGAATATCATGAAGTTTGATGGCTACACCTTC. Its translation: CSAPGQGNIMKFDGYTF.

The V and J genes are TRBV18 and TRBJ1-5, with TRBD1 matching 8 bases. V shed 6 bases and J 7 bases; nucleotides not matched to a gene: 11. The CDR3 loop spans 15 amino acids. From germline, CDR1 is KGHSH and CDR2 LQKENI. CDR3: CASSPGTGREQPQHF. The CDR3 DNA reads TGTGCCAGCTCCCCCGGGACAGGCCGCGAGCAGCCCCAGCATTTT. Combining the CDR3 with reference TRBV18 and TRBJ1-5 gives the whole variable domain NAGVMQNPRHLVRRRGQEARLRCSPMKGHSHVYWYRQLPEEGLKFMVYLQKENIIDESGMPKERFSAEFPKEGPSILRIQQVVRGDSAAYFCASSPGTGREQPQHFGDGTRLSIL.

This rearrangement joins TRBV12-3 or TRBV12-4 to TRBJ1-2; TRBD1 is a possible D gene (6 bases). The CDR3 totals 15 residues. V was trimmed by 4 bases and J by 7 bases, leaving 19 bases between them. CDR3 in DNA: TGTGCCAGCAGTTCCCCCGGGGGGCTAGGGGGTGGCTACACCTTC. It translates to CASSSPGGLGGGYTF.

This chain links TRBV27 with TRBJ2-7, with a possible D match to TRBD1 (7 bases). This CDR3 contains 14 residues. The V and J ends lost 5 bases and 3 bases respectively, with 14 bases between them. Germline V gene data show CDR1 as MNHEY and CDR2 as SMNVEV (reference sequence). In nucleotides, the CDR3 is TGTGCCAGCAGTAACAGGGGAGGTAGCTACGAGCAGTACTTC. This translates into CASSNRGGSYEQYF.

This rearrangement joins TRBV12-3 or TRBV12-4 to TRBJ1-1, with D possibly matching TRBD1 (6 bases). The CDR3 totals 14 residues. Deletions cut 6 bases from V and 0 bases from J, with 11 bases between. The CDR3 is CASRNQGLNTEAFF. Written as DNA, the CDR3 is TGTGCCAGCAGGAATCAGGGGCTGAACACTGAAGCTTTCTTT.

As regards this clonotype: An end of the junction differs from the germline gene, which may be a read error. CDR3 residues: CAIRESRPGWYNEQFF. The CDR3 DNA reads as TGTGCCATCAGAGAGTCGCGGCCCGGTTGGTACAATGAGCAGTTCTTC. The genes are TRBV10-3 and TRBJ2-1, with unresolved D. Per the germline V gene, CDR1 is ENHRY and CDR2 is SYGVKD. This CDR3 has 16 amino acids.

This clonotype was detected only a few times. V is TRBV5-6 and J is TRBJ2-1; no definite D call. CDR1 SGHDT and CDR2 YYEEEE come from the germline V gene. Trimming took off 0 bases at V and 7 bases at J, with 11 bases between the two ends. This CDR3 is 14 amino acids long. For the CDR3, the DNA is TGTGCCAGCAGCTTGGTCGGCCGCTTGAATGAGCAGTTCTTC. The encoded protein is CASSLVGRLNEQFF.

The CDR3 loop is CASRRLSGGNSPLHF. The CDR3 nucleotides are TGTGCCAGCAGACGGTTGTCAGGGGGAAATTCACCCCTCCACTTT. J is TRBJ1-6 and V is TRBV2; 7 positions agree with TRBD1. The CDR3 is made up of 15 amino acids. Germline lookup yields CDR1 SNHLY and CDR2 FYNNEI. Trimming at V came to 6 bases and at J to 7 bases, leaving 9 bases not matched to a gene.

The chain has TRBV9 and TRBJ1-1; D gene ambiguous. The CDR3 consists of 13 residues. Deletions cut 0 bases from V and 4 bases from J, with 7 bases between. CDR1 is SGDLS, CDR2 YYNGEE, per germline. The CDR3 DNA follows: TGTGCCAGCAGCGTAGAAGACCGCACTGAAGCTTTCTTT. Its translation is CASSVEDRTEAFF.

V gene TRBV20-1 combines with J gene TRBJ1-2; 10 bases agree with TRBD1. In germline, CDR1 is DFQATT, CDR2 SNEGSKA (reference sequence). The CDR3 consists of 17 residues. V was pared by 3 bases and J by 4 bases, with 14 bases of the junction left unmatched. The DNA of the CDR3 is TGCAGTGCTAGGGGGACAGGGGAATCCGGACCTAGCTATGGCTACACCTTC. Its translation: CSARGTGESGPSYGYTF.

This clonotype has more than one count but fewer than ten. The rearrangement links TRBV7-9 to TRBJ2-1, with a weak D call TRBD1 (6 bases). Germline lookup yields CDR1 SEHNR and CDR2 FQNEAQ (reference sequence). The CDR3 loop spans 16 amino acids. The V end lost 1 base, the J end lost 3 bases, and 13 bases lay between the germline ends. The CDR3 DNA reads TGTGCCAGCAGCTTAGATGTGGGGGCTCACTACAATGAGCAGTTCTTC. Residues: CASSLDVGAHYNEQFF.

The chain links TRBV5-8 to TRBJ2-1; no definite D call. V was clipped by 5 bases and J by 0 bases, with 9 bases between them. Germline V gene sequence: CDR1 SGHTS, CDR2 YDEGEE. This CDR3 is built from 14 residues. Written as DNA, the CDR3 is TGTGCCAGCAGTGTCAAGGGCTCCTACAATGAGCAGTTCTTC. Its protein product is CASSVKGSYNEQFF.

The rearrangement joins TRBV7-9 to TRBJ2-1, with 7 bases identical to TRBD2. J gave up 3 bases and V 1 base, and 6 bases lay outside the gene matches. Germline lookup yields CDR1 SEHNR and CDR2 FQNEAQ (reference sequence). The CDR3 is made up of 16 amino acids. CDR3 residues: CASSLVPRGGYNEQFF. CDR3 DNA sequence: TGTGCCAGCAGCTTAGTTCCCCGCGGGGGCTACAATGAGCAGTTCTTC.

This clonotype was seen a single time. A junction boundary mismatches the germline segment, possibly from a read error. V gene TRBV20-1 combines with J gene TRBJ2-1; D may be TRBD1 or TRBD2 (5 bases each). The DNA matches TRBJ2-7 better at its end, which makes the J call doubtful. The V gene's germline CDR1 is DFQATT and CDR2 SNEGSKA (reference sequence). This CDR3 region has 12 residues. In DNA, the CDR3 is TGTAGTGCTAGAGATCGGGGCAATGAGCAGTACTTC. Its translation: CSARDRGNEQYF.